Below, 11 T cell receptor beta chains from the same sample are listed, as sequenced in a study of early T cells in non-severe SARS-CoV-2 infection (dated by TCRdb to about 2021). The library relied on 5' RACE. Sequenced on a NextSeq 500. The public reads were run again by TCRdb, first through fastp at Q25 and then through MiXCR, and only productive beta chains were kept. Entries that share a CDR3 protein sequence are merged under the most common genes and DNA. The sample table contains approximately 77,000 distinct CDR3 sequences; only one count was recorded for approximately 12% of them. The ten top clones hold roughly 3.2% of the sample. Sequencing was performed on whole blood. These receptors were taken from an adult who was a healthcare worker with PCR-confirmed SARS-CoV-2 infection or an uninfected control (not recorded which).

The V and J genes are TRBV11-2 and TRBJ2-2; TRBD2 aligns across 10 bases. CDR1 SGHAT and CDR2 FQNNGV come from the germline V gene. The junction had 6 bases not matched to a gene; V was cut back by 5 bases and J by 6 bases. The CDR3 has 15 amino acids. The CDR3 spells CASSISGRPAGELFF. The CDR3 bases are TGTGCCAGCAGCATTAGCGGGAGGCCCGCCGGGGAGCTGTTTTTT.

This clonotype came up a few times. V and J are TRBV5-1 and TRBJ2-5; 7 bases agree with TRBD1. The germline gives CDR1 SGHRS, CDR2 YFSETQ. The CDR3 is 14 amino acids. V gave up 4 bases and J gave up 0 bases; unmatched junction bases: 3. The chain's CDR3 is CASSPGQHQETQYF. The CDR3 nucleotides are TGCGCCAGCAGCCCGGGACAGCACCAAGAGACCCAGTACTTC.

The sample holds many counts of this clonotype. The V gene is TRBV28, the J gene TRBJ2-4, with 8 nucleotides matching TRBD2. Germline trimming cut 6 bases from V and 3 bases from J; bases unmatched to any gene: 7. The CDR3 has 15 residues. From germline, CDR1 is MDHEN and CDR2 SYDVKM. The CDR3 loop reads CASSRGGADKNIQYF. DNA for the CDR3: TGTGCCAGCAGCCGGGGGGGCGCGGACAAAAACATTCAGTACTTC.

This clonotype is medium-sized. The V and J genes are TRBV6-2 or TRBV6-3 and TRBJ2-1, with 8 bases identical to TRBD1. V was pared by 6 bases and J by 3 bases, with 4 bases of the junction left unmatched. The CDR3 has 14 residues. Per germline, CDR1 MNHEY and CDR2 SVGEGT. CDR3 nucleotide sequence: TGTGCCAGCAGCCCCGGGACAGGCTACAATGAGCAGTTCTTC. Amino acid sequence: CASSPGTGYNEQFF.

The CDR3 bases are TGTGCCAGCAGTTATACGGGACTAGCGGGAGGCGAGCAGTACTTC. It translates to CASSYTGLAGGEQYF. The chain couples TRBV6-5 to TRBJ2-7; 15 bases map to TRBD2. The junction had 3 bases not matched to a gene; V was cut back by 3 bases and J by 6 bases. Germline CDR1 reads MNHEY; CDR2 reads SVGAGI. CDR3 length: 15 residues.

This clonotype was recorded many times. The chain couples TRBV24-1 to TRBJ2-1, with 8 bases fitting TRBD2. The germline V gene has CDR1 KGHDR and CDR2 SFDVKD. The CDR3 is 15 amino acids. The ends lost 3 bases at V and 6 bases at J; junction bases unmatched: 6. The CDR3 protein is CATSDPREGGNEQFF. Here the CDR3 DNA reads TGTGCCACCAGTGATCCACGGGAGGGAGGCAATGAGCAGTTCTTC.

The V and J genes are TRBV27 and TRBJ2-5, with a possible D match to TRBD2 (5 bases). The V gene's germline CDR1 is MNHEY and CDR2 SMNVEV (reference sequence). CDR3 size: 12 residues. The V end was cut by 8 bases, the J end by 5 bases, with 12 bases between. This chain's CDR3 is CASRRPGETQYF. The CDR3 region has the DNA TGTGCCAGCCGGAGGCCGGGGGAGACCCAGTACTTC.

The chain uses TRBV6-1 and TRBJ1-1, with TRBD1 matching over 10 bases. The germline CDR1 and CDR2 sequences are MNHNS and SASEGT. The CDR3 totals 15 residues. V was clipped by 4 bases and J by 5 bases; unmatched bases: 7. CDR3: CASSAGQGVTTEAFF. The CDR3 coding sequence is TGTGCCAGCAGTGCCGGACAGGGGGTAACAACTGAAGCTTTCTTT.

On this clonotype itself: Without the conserved terminal phenylalanine or tryptophan, this CDR3 likely stems from a read error. This rearrangement joins TRBV29-1 to TRBJ1-2; tentatively, D is TRBD1 (5 bases). Trimming pared 4 bases from V and 2 bases from J, leaving 8 bases between. Germline V lookup: CDR1 SQVTM, CDR2 ANQGSEA. This CDR3 spans 12 amino acids. The CDR3 loop is CSVARANYGYTL. Written as DNA, the CDR3 is TGCAGCGTTGCCAGGGCAAACTATGGCTACACCCTC.

This clonotype has more than one count but fewer than ten. V is TRBV18 and J is TRBJ2-7; the D is unclear. Trimming left V 3 bases short and J 2 bases short, with 17 bases between. CDR1 and CDR2 (germline): KGHSH, LQKENI. This CDR3 is 16 amino acids long. The CDR3 is CASSPPGKTPPYEQYF. As DNA, the CDR3 is TGTGCCAGCTCACCGCCTGGGAAAACCCCTCCCTACGAGCAGTACTTC.

Concerning this clonotype itself: Since a much larger clone is just one base distant, this may be a read error. The chain carries TRBV9 and TRBJ2-1; 8 nucleotides line up with TRBD2. The V and J ends lost 0 bases and 5 bases, in that order; junction bases with no gene match: 4. Germline V gene sequence: CDR1 SGDLS, CDR2 YYNGEE. The CDR3 has 15 residues. In nucleotides, the CDR3 is TGTGCCAGCAGCGTAGGGACTAGCAATGACAATGAGCAGTTCTTC. Translating gives CASSVGTSNDNEQFF.